This T cell receptor beta chain derives from a study of T cell responses to AZD1222 COVID-19 vaccine. General study points: Vaccine-associated CD4 TCRs spanned spike, dominant at 160-218 and 743-854.

Of note for this clone: Antigen: not known.

Generated by immunoSEQ multiplex PCR, the TCRdb table keeps only in-frame clones and is missing some. Of about 96,000 clones detected, roughly 87% appear once; the ten largest clones hold about 1.5%. The TCR originated in an adult in good health. The specimen comprised peripheral blood, sampled on day 0 of AZD1222 vaccination.

The CDR3 here is CASSGTSEGGELFF. The DNA of the CDR3 is TGTGCCAGCAGTGGGACTAGCGAGGGCGGGGAGCTGTTTTTT. The chain combines TRBV6-6 with TRBJ2-2, with 10 bases lining up with TRBD2. Germline CDR1 is MNHNY and CDR2 is SVGAGI (reference sequence). The CDR3 loop spans 14 amino acids. V shed 5 bases and J 7 bases; nucleotides not matched to a gene: 4.